This TCR beta chain is drawn from a study of PD-1 blockade in classical Hodgkin lymphoma. Clones were sequenced by immunoSEQ multiplex PCR, and TCRdb holds only the in-frame ones, with some missing. The table has some 50,000 clones, around 76% seen once; the top ten hold more than 10%. Broader study findings: Diversity similar to that of newly diagnosed patients was seen at baseline in complete responders.

For this clone: Antigen: not known.

Time point given: cycle 4 day 1 (C4D1), after 6 weeks of nivolumab. Every patient experienced relapse after autologous stem cell transplantation, and brentuximab vedotin exposure varied. Germline V gives CDR1 LGHNA, CDR2 YSLEER. Trimming stripped 0 bases from V and 5 bases from J, with 11 bases between. The length of the CDR3 is 15 residues. The starting material was peripheral blood mononuclear cells (PBMCs), obtained before the fourth cycle of nivolumab. V is TRBV4-3 and J is TRBJ2-1, with D possibly being TRBD2 (6 bases). The TCR was taken from a human donor with classical Hodgkin lymphoma. CDR3 nucleotide sequence: TGCGCCAGCAGCCAAGACCCAGGGAGGAACAATGAGCAGTTCTTC. This codes for CASSQDPGRNNEQFF.